The clone carrying this TCR beta chain was picked up one time. Its antigen is not known. V lost 4 bases and J 5 bases, leaving 17 bases between the germline ends. This CDR3 comprises 16 residues. CDR1 SGHTA and CDR2 FQGNSA come from the germline V gene. The sample comes from a study of cytomegalovirus exposure and HLA in healthy donors. Broader study findings: Other equally common chains were less clonally expanded than HLA-associated TCR beta chains, a later analysis showed. Some V segments, including TRBV6-2 and TRBV6-3, were excluded as indistinguishable. Earlier results showed most TCR beta V segments being productive about 87% or about 30% of the time.

The PCR made use of 60 Vbeta and 13 Jbeta primers. The method was immunoSEQ multiplex PCR; TCRdb's version includes in-frame clones alone and lacks a portion of them. The data contain roughly 120,000 clones, almost 75% of them singletons. This chain connects TRBV7-2 to TRBJ2-2, with a possible D match to TRBD1 (6 bases). This TCR derives from a man aged 40-49 years in good health and CMV-seronegative. Sequenced sample: PBMCs. The CDR3 loop reads CASSYGPQGTTGELFF. The CDR3, as DNA: TGTGCCAGCAGCTACGGGCCTCAGGGGACGACCGGGGAGCTGTTTTTT.